A single sample gave rise to the 14 T cell receptor beta chains below, sequenced in a study of shared clonotypes between healthy human individuals. Clones were sequenced by immunoSEQ multiplex PCR, and TCRdb holds only the in-frame ones, with some missing. The sample gives more than 2,000,000 clones, roughly nine tenths of which show up once; around 0.14% is in the top ten. Sequencing input: naive CD4+ T cells sorted from blood. Noted subset: CD45RA+ positively selected. The receptors come from a man aged 18 to 30 in good health.

The chain has TRBV29-1 and TRBJ2-7, with D perhaps being TRBD1 or TRBD2 (6 bases each). This CDR3 contains 13 residues. V lost 4 bases to trimming and J lost 2 bases, with 12 bases between them. In germline, CDR1 is SQVTM, CDR2 ANQGSEA. In nucleotides, the CDR3 is TGCAGCGTTGCCGGGGGCGGGCCCTACGAGCAGTACTTC. It encodes CSVAGGGPYEQYF.

J is TRBJ1-2 and V is TRBV4-3; D call uncertain. V was shortened by 0 bases and J by 2 bases, with 16 bases between the two germline ends. CDR1 and CDR2 (germline): LGHNA, YSLEER. The CDR3 spans 17 residues. Here the CDR3 DNA reads TGCGCCAGCAGCCAAGATTTCTTTGCGGGATACAACTATGGCTACACCTTC. Translating it yields CASSQDFFAGYNYGYTF.

This rearrangement joins TRBV10-1 to TRBJ1-5, with D uncertain. The germline V and J ends were trimmed by 6 bases and 5 bases, with 11 bases remaining between them. Germline V gene data show CDR1 as WNHNN and CDR2 as SYGVQD (reference sequence). The CDR3 is 13 amino acids. The CDR3 sequence: CASSKVRDQPQHF. DNA for the CDR3: TGCGCCAGCAGCAAAGTTAGGGATCAGCCCCAGCATTTT.

The chain combines TRBV6-1 with TRBJ1-1, with a tentative D call TRBD1 (6 bases). This CDR3 comprises 14 residues. V was shortened by 5 bases and J by 5 bases, with 15 bases between the two germline ends. Germline assignment: CDR1 MNHNS and CDR2 SASEGT. Written as DNA, the CDR3 is TGTGCCAGCAGTCCGCTAGTTACAGGGACTGAAGCTTTCTTT. Its protein is CASSPLVTGTEAFF.

The chain is built from TRBV6-1 and TRBJ1-1; 7 positions agree with TRBD1. Germline CDR1 is MNHNS and CDR2 is SASEGT. This CDR3 comprises 15 residues. Unmatched junction bases numbered 10, after V lost 5 bases and J lost 4 bases. The CDR3 is CASSRFRGSGTEAFF. In DNA, the CDR3 is TGTGCCAGCAGTCGCTTCAGGGGGTCGGGCACTGAAGCTTTCTTT.

This chain links TRBV7-9 with TRBJ1-3, with D unclear. Germline CDR1 SEHNR, CDR2 FQNEAQ (reference sequence). The CDR3 spans 14 residues. V dropped 3 bases and J dropped 0 bases, with 6 bases sitting between them. CDR3 bases: TGTGCCAGCAGCTTTCCAGCCTCTGGAAACACCATATATTTT. Translating gives CASSFPASGNTIYF.

V gene TRBV28 combines with J gene TRBJ2-5; D is undetermined. The last part of the DNA fits TRBJ2-7 better; the J call may be wrong. The CDR3 spans 13 residues. Looked up from germline, CDR1 is MDHEN and CDR2 is SYDVKM. The CDR3 here is CASSPSIPLEQYF. For the CDR3, the DNA is TGTGCCAGCAGTCCGTCCATACCCCTCGAGCAGTACTTC.

This sequence joins TRBV7-9 and TRBJ2-7; 7 bases fit TRBD2. Germline V gives CDR1 SEHNR, CDR2 FQNEAQ (reference sequence). This CDR3 spans 13 amino acids. Trimming cost V 4 bases and J 7 bases; bases outside gene matches: 7. The CDR3 loop is CASSYQVGGEQYF. DNA for the CDR3: TGTGCCAGCAGCTATCAAGTCGGGGGGGAGCAGTACTTC.

This clone occurred a few times. V is TRBV10-1 and J is TRBJ1-1; D may be TRBD1 (5 bases). Germline assignment: CDR1 WNHNN and CDR2 SYGVQD (reference sequence). The CDR3 consists of 13 residues. The V end was cut by 4 bases, the J end by 1 base, with 7 bases between. The CDR3 bases are TGCGCCAGCAGTGGACAGAAGAACACTGAAGCTTTCTTT. As protein: CASSGQKNTEAFF.

The rearrangement links TRBV19 to TRBJ2-5; D gene uncertain. The CDR3 loop spans 13 amino acids. The ends were cut back, 3 bases at V and 0 bases at J, with 5 bases in the middle. CDR1 LNHDA and CDR2 SQIVND come from the germline V gene (reference sequence). CDR3 DNA: TGTGCCAGTAGTATGGTGTACCAAGAGACCCAGTACTTC. This gives the protein CASSMVYQETQYF. Full variable domain (missing parts from reference TRBV19 and TRBJ2-5): DGGITQSPKYLFRKEGQNVTLSCEQNLNHDAMYWYRQDPGQGLRLIYYSQIVNDFQKGDIAEGYSVSREKKESFPLTVTSAQKNPTAFYLCASSMVYQETQYFGPGTRLLVL.

The rearrangement joins TRBV7-2 to TRBJ1-6; TRBD1 might be the D (6 bases). CDR1 and CDR2 from the germline V gene are SGHTA and FQGNSA. V dropped 5 bases and J dropped 9 bases, with 17 bases sitting between them. This CDR3 contains 15 residues. The CDR3 DNA sequence: TGTGCCAGCAGCCGATCTATGGCAGGGGCTTCACCCCTCCACTTT. Amino acids: CASSRSMAGASPLHF.

To note about this clone: Additional DNA sequences in this sample encode the identical CDR3. V and J are TRBV6-1 and TRBJ2-5; D perhaps matches TRBD1 (7 bases). Germline V gene lookup returns CDR1 MNHNS and CDR2 SASEGT. The V gene lost 3 bases and the J gene lost 1 base, with 15 bases spanning the gap. This CDR3 has 16 amino acids. The CDR3 bases are TGTGCCAGCAGTGAGTTGGGTCAGGGGGGCCAAGAGACCCAGTACTTC. Translated, it gives CASSELGQGGQETQYF.

V is TRBV11-3 and J is TRBJ2-7; no firm D call. From germline, CDR1 is SGHNT and CDR2 YENEEA. Trimming removed 3 bases from V and 3 bases from J, with 24 bases in between. The CDR3 sequence is 18 residues long. CDR3 nucleotide sequence: TGTGCCAGCAGCTTCGGTATGGTATGTGGGGTGGCGATCTACGAGCAGTACTTC. Amino acid sequence: CASSFGMVCGVAIYEQYF.

This sequence joins TRBV2 and TRBJ1-4; 11 bases agree with TRBD1. V lost 10 bases to trimming and J lost 3 bases; unmatched junction nucleotides: 7. CDR1 is SNHLY and CDR2 is FYNNEI in the germline V gene. CDR3 length equals 15 residues. The CDR3 spells CATGQGAQANEKLFF. In DNA, the CDR3 is TGTGCCACCGGACAGGGGGCGCAGGCTAATGAAAAACTGTTTTTT.